This record looks at one T cell receptor beta chain sequence and its context. This entry comes from a study of cytomegalovirus exposure and HLA in healthy donors. PCR was performed using 60 Vbeta and 13 Jbeta primers. This table comes from immunoSEQ multiplex PCR, and its TCRdb copy is limited to in-frame clones, with some not included. The sample includes about 170,000 clones, roughly four fifths seen only once; the top ten take 2% to 2.5%. The germline gives CDR1 SGHDT, CDR2 YYEEEE. Trimming removed 0 bases from V and 2 bases from J, with 14 bases in between. The CDR3 extends over 16 amino acids. Sequencing was performed on PBMCs. V gene TRBV5-6 combines with J gene TRBJ2-5; D might be TRBD2 (6 bases). This TCR was sampled from a woman aged 25 to 45 in good health and CMV-seropositive. DNA for the CDR3: TGTGCCAGCAGCTTGGAGAGGAGGGGCAGTCAAGAGACCCAGTACTTC. As protein: CASSLERRGSQETQYF. Together with reference TRBV5-6 and TRBJ2-5, the CDR3 gives the full variable domain: DAGVTQSPTHLIKTRGQQVTLRCSPKSGHDTVSWYQQALGQGPQFIFQYYEEEERQRGNFPDRFSGHQFPNYSSELNVNALLLGDSALYLCASSLERRGSQETQYFGPGTRLLVL.